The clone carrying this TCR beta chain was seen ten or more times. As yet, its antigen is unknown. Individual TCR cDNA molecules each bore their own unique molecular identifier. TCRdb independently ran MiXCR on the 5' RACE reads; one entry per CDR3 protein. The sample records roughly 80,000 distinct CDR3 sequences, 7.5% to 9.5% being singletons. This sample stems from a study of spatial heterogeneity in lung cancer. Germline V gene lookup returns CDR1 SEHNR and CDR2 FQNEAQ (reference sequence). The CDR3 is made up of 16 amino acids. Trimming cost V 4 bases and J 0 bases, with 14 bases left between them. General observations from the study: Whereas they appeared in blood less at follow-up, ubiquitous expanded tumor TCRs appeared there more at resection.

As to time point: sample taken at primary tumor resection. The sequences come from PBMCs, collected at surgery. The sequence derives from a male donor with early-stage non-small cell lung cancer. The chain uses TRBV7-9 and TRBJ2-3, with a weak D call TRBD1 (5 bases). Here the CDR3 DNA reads TGTGCCAGCAGCTCCCGCGTGGCAGGGAGCACAGATACGCAGTATTTT. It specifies CASSSRVAGSTDTQYF.